This T cell receptor beta chain was captured in a study of blood T cell repertoires in COVID-19. Study as a whole: PBMCs, B-cell-depleted T cells, or T cells provided the cDNA or gDNA that made up the material.

The protocol was immunoSEQ multiplex PCR, while the TCRdb copy is restricted to in-frame clones and leaves out a portion. The profile shows approximately 350,000 clones, over 80% of them singletons. The germline V gene has CDR1 SGDLS and CDR2 YYNGEE. This CDR3 contains 16 residues. Trimming removed 1 base from V and 0 bases from J; junction bases left unmatched: 5. Enrolment of Seattle patients took place during active infection, and they were followed longitudinally. The chain is built from TRBV9 and TRBJ2-5; 8 bases line up with TRBD1. Sequenced sample: peripheral blood. The clonotype was recovered from a woman between 45 and 60 years old with COVID-19, enrolled during active disease. The CDR3 reads CASSVTSRGHQETQYF. The CDR3 DNA sequence: TGTGCCAGCAGCGTAACGAGCAGGGGGCACCAAGAGACCCAGTACTTC.